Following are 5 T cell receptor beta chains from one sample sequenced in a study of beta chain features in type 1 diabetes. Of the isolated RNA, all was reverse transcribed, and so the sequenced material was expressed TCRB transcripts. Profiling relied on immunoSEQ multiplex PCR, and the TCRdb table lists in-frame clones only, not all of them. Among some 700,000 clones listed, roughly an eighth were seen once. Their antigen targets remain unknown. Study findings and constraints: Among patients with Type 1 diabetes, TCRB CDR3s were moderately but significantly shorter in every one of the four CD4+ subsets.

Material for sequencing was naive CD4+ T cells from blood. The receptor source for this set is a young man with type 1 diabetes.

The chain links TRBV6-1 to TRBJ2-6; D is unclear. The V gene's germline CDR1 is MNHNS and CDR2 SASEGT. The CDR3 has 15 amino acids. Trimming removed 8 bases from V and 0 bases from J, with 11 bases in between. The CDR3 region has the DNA TGTGCCAGCCTCAGCACCAGCTCTGGGGCCAACGTCCTGACTTTC. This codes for CASLSTSSGANVLTF.

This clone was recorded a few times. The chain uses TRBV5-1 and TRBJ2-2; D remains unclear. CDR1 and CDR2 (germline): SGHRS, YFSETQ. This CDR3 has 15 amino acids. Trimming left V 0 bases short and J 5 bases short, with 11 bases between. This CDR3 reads CASSLDGTTTGELFF. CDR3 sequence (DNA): TGCGCCAGCAGCTTGGATGGCACTACAACCGGGGAGCTGTTTTTT. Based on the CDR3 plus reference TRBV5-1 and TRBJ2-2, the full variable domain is KAGVTQTPRYLIKTRGQQVTLSCSPISGHRSVSWYQQTPGQGLQFLFEYFSETQRNKGNFPGRFSGRQFSNSRSEMNVSTLELGDSALYLCASSLDGTTTGELFFGEGSRLTVL.

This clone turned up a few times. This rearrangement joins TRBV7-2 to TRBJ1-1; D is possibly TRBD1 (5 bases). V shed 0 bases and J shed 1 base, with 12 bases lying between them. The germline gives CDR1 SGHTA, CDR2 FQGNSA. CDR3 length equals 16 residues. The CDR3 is CASSLALLTENTEAFF. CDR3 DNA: TGTGCCAGCAGCTTAGCGCTGTTGACAGAGAACACTGAAGCTTTCTTT.

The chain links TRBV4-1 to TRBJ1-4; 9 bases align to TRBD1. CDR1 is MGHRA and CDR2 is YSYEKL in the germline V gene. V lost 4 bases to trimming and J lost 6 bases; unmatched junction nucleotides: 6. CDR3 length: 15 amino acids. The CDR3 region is CASSRPTGGDEKLFF. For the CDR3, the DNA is TGCGCCAGCAGCCGACCCACAGGGGGCGATGAAAAACTGTTTTTT.

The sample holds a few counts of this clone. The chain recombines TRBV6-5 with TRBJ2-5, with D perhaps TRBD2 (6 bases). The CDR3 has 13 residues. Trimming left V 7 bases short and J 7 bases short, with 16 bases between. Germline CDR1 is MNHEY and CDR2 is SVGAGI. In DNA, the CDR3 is TGTGCCAGCACCCCGGGGGTTGGTTCGACCCAGTACTTC. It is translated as CASTPGVGSTQYF.